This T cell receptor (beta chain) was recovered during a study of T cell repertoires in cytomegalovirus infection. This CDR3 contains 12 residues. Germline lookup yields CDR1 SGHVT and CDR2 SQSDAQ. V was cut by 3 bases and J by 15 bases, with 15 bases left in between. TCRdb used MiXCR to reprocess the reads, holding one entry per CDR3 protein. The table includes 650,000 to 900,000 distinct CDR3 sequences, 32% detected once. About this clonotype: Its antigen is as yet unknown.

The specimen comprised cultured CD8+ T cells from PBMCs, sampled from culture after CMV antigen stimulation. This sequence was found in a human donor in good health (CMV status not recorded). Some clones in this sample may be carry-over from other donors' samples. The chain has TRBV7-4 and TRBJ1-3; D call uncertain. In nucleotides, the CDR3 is TGTGCCAGCAGCTTGGAGAGGAATGCCCAATATTTT. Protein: CASSLERNAQYF.